This T cell receptor beta chain emerged from a study of CD8 T cells in ankylosing spondylitis (dated 2017 in TCRdb). For context, the study as a whole: To find TCR variants linked to disease, the study profiled T cell receptor beta repertoires in ankylosing spondylitis patients and healthy donors. The full study cohort comprised approximately 23 ankylosing spondylitis patients and some 110 healthy donors. Peripheral blood samples were taken, and synovial fluid was additionally collected from ankylosing spondylitis patients.

Study-wide conclusions, independent of this receptor: According to the report, matched synovial fluid samples from ankylosing spondylitis patients were significantly enriched for the disease-linked clones. In peripheral blood, the disease-linked clones were found at relatively low frequencies and had a CD8+ phenotype. Blood from ankylosing spondylitis patients appeared to be characterized by a TCR beta motif composed of eight or nine highly homologous amino acid variants. Some of the motif variants had been reported before in the synovial fluid and blood of reactive arthritis patients, a finding that suggests common disease-initiation mechanisms.

The sequencing machine was an Illumina HiSeq 2500. TCR beta libraries were prepared by quantitative 5'-RACE with molecular barcodes. As for the authors' bioinformatics: A new computational method based on a probabilistic model of VDJ rearrangement was used to identify disease-linked TCR variants. TCRdb itself trimmed the public reads at Q25 with fastp, ran MiXCR and retained productive beta chains. Rows matching on CDR3 protein sequence are summarized as one entry with the most common DNA and genes. These V and J calls are TCRdb output, not the study's own analysis. The sample has fewer than 250,000 distinct CDR3 sequences on record, roughly a tenth of them singletons. Jointly, the top ten make up roughly a fifth of the sample. This clonotype was counted many times. Its cognate antigen has yet to be identified. No base qualities exist here, and no much larger clone lies one base off it. There are 12 amino acids in the CDR3, from cysteine to phenylalanine inclusive. Left in the record is the CDR3 DNA by itself, 36 bases read in frame from the first base. V is cut by 8 bases and J by 5 bases, and the space between the germline ends is 11 bases. CDR1 and CDR2 (SGHDT, YYEEEE) derive from the germline V gene.

The specimen was blood, either unsorted or a sorted T cell fraction (not recorded which). The sequence links TRBV5-6 to TRBJ2-1; the D gene is perhaps TRBD2, from 5 matching bases. The source of this sequence is a male donor with ankylosing spondylitis or in good health (not recorded which). The sequenced DNA is TGTGCCAGTTCCATGGGAGACAATGAGCAGTTCTTC. It translates as CASSMGDNEQFF. When the CDR3 is completed using the reference TRBV5-6 and TRBJ2-1 genes on either side, the full variable domain is DAGVTQSPTHLIKTRGQQVTLRCSPKSGHDTVSWYQQALGQGPQFIFQYYEEEERQRGNFPDRFSGHQFPNYSSELNVNALLLGDSALYLCASSMGDNEQFFGPGTRLTVL.